The 24 T cell receptor beta chains reported below all come from one sample, sequenced in a study of radiation and T cells in renal cell carcinoma. This sample's time point: baseline pretreatment blood. Noted treatment: 15 Gy SBRT to primary tumor, nephrectomy 4 weeks later. Only in-frame clones appear in the TCRdb table, and some are missing; sequencing was by immunoSEQ multiplex PCR. The sample holds roughly 100,000 clones, approximately 86% seen once. The specimen comprised blood, sampled from a patient whose treatment included radiotherapy and nephrectomy. The receptors were sampled from a man aged 50-60 years with renal cell carcinoma.

V is TRBV30 and J is TRBJ2-7; 11 nucleotides agree with TRBD2. Trimming at V came to 0 bases and at J to 5 bases, leaving 3 bases not matched to a gene. This CDR3 has 14 amino acids. Germline-derived CDR1 and CDR2 are GTSNPN and SVGIG (reference sequence). The CDR3 coding sequence is TGTGCCTGGAGTGTAGGACTAGCGGGTGACGAGCAGTACTTC. Translated, it gives CAWSVGLAGDEQYF.

The chain combines TRBV4-1 with TRBJ1-1; no firm D call. This CDR3 has 12 amino acids. CDR1 is MGHRA and CDR2 is YSYEKL in the germline V gene. Deletions cut 1 base from V and 3 bases from J, with 3 bases between. CDR3 sequence: CASSQGYTEAFF. CDR3 in DNA: TGCGCCAGCAGCCAAGGCTACACTGAAGCTTTCTTT.

The J gene is TRBJ2-6, the V gene TRBV9, with D hard to call. Germline V gene sequence: CDR1 SGDLS, CDR2 YYNGEE. The length of the CDR3 is 15 residues. Trimming stripped 5 bases from V and 1 base from J, with 10 bases between. CDR3 bases: TGTGCCAGCAGTCCTATGGGGTCTGGGGCCAACGTCCTGACTTTC. Its translation: CASSPMGSGANVLTF. Variable domain in full (rest from reference TRBV9 and TRBJ2-6): DSGVTQTPKHLITATGQRVTLRCSPRSGDLSVYWYQQSLDQGLQFLIQYYNGEERAKGNILERFSAQQFPDLHSELNLSSLELGDSALYFCASSPMGSGANVLTFGAGSRLTVL.

The V and J genes are TRBV29-1 and TRBJ2-6, with TRBD2 as a possible D gene (8 bases). V was shortened by 7 bases and J by 5 bases, with 18 bases between the two germline ends. Germline V CDR1 and CDR2: SQVTM, ANQGSEA. This CDR3 region has 15 residues. DNA for the CDR3: TGCAGCGCGACAGGGATTAGCGGGAGGGCCAACGTCCTGACTTTC. As protein: CSATGISGRANVLTF.

The chain joins TRBV7-6 to TRBJ2-5; 7 bases agree with TRBD2. The CDR3 loop spans 14 amino acids. J lost 0 bases, V lost 5 bases, and 3 bases had no gene match. The germline V gene encodes CDR1 SGHVS and CDR2 FNYEAQ. Here the CDR3 DNA reads TGTGCCAGCAGCCGCGGGGGTTACCAAGAGACCCAGTACTTC. Protein product: CASSRGGYQETQYF.

This chain connects TRBV11-2 to TRBJ1-1; D uncertain. CDR1 and CDR2 from the germline V gene are SGHAT and FQNNGV. V shed 1 base and J shed 3 bases, with 9 bases lying between them. The CDR3 length is 14 residues. The DNA of the CDR3 is TGTGCCAGCAGCTTAGCCGGTCTTGACACTGAAGCTTTCTTT. This translates into CASSLAGLDTEAFF.

The chain uses TRBV12-5 and TRBJ2-3; 10 bases map to TRBD2. Germline CDR1 and CDR2: LGHNT and FRNRAP. This CDR3 is built from 15 residues. J was trimmed by 5 bases and V by 2 bases; bases with no gene match: 4. As DNA, the CDR3 is TGTGCTAGTGGTTTGCCAACTAGCGGGGTAGATACGCAGTATTTT. Translating it yields CASGLPTSGVDTQYF.

V usage is TRBV10-3 and J usage is TRBJ1-4; D unclear. CDR3 length equals 14 residues. V dropped 7 bases and J dropped 5 bases, with 14 bases sitting between them. The germline V gene encodes CDR1 ENHRY and CDR2 SYGVKD. The CDR3 coding sequence is TGTGCCATCAACGCGGGCAGTCCGAATGAAAAACTGTTTTTT. Its protein is CAINAGSPNEKLFF.

The V gene is TRBV9, the J gene TRBJ2-3; 9 nucleotides match TRBD1. Per the germline V gene, CDR1 is SGDLS and CDR2 is YYNGEE. This CDR3 has 17 residues. J was trimmed by 8 bases and V by 2 bases; bases with no gene match: 15. The CDR3 nucleotides are TGTGCCAGCAGCGTCGAGGACAGGGGCCGGATAAGGGGTACGCAGTATTTT. Protein sequence: CASSVEDRGRIRGTQYF. Full variable domain (remainder filled in from reference TRBV9 and TRBJ2-3): DSGVTQTPKHLITATGQRVTLRCSPRSGDLSVYWYQQSLDQGLQFLIQYYNGEERAKGNILERFSAQQFPDLHSELNLSSLELGDSALYFCASSVEDRGRIRGTQYFGPGTRLTVL.

V is TRBV7-2 and J is TRBJ2-7; tentatively, D is TRBD2 (5 bases). V was trimmed by 1 base and J by 4 bases, leaving 8 bases between them. Germline lookup yields CDR1 SGHTA and CDR2 FQGNSA. This CDR3 has 13 residues. The CDR3 nucleotides are TGTGCCAGCAGCTTAGGGCGGACTTACGAGCAGTACTTC. Translating gives CASSLGRTYEQYF.

The chain recombines TRBV6-5 with TRBJ2-5; D is perhaps TRBD2 (5 bases). The CDR3 runs 14 residues. Germline lookup yields CDR1 MNHEY and CDR2 SVGAGI. The V end lost 0 bases, the J end lost 1 base, and 6 bases lay between the germline ends. CDR3 bases: TGTGCCAGCAGTTACTCGAGGGCCCAAGAGACCCAGTACTTC. As protein: CASSYSRAQETQYF.

CDR3: CASSIQGLTTEAFF. The CDR3 DNA follows: TGTGCCAGTAGTATACAGGGTCTTACCACTGAAGCTTTCTTT. The V call is TRBV19, the J call TRBJ1-1; D may be TRBD1 (5 bases). V lost 2 bases, J lost 4 bases, and 11 bases lay in between. This CDR3 contains 14 residues. In germline, CDR1 is LNHDA, CDR2 SQIVND (reference sequence).

In its sample, this clone was seen a few times. The genes are TRBV6-1 and TRBJ1-5; TRBD1 might be the D (5 bases). Trimming shortened V by 7 bases and J by 3 bases, and 16 bases separated the two germline ends. The CDR3 consists of 15 residues. CDR1 and CDR2 (germline): MNHNS, SASEGT. CDR3 loop: CASMERGGTNQPQHF. DNA for the CDR3: TGTGCCAGCATGGAGAGGGGAGGGACCAATCAGCCCCAGCATTTT.

The CDR3 nucleotides are TGTGCCAGTACCCTTGACAGGGAGGGCTATGGCTACACCTTC. Translating it yields CASTLDREGYGYTF. V gene TRBV19 combines with J gene TRBJ1-2; TRBD1 matches at 7 bases. Germline V gene data show CDR1 as LNHDA and CDR2 as SQIVND (reference sequence). Trimming cost V 7 bases and J 4 bases; bases outside gene matches: 9. The CDR3 is made up of 14 amino acids.

V usage is TRBV2 and J usage is TRBJ2-3; 9 positions agree with TRBD2. J was trimmed by 3 bases and V by 1 base; bases with no gene match: 5. Looked up from germline, CDR1 is SNHLY and CDR2 is FYNNEI. The CDR3 contains 16 residues. The CDR3 is CASSEGLAGDTDTQYF. CDR3 DNA: TGTGCCAGCAGTGAAGGGTTAGCGGGGGATACAGATACGCAGTATTTT. Full variable domain (remainder filled in from reference TRBV2 and TRBJ2-3): EPEVTQTPSHQVTQMGQEVILRCVPISNHLYFYWYRQILGQKVEFLVSFYNNEISEKSEIFDDQFSVERPDGSNFTLKIRSTKLEDSAMYFCASSEGLAGDTDTQYFGPGTRLTVL.

V gene TRBV4-3 combines with J gene TRBJ1-6; D not resolved. The CDR3 covers 13 residues. V lost 0 bases and J 10 bases, leaving 7 bases between the germline ends. Germline V CDR1 and CDR2: LGHNA, YSLEER. CDR3 sequence reads: CASSQELLSPLHF. CDR3 coding DNA: TGCGCCAGCAGCCAAGAGCTGTTATCACCCCTCCACTTT.

The chain employs TRBV2 and TRBJ1-5, with unresolved D. V shed 2 bases and J shed 0 bases, with 11 bases lying between them. The germline V gene has CDR1 SNHLY and CDR2 FYNNEI. The CDR3 is made up of 16 amino acids. DNA of the CDR3: TGTGCCAGCAGTGAATACGGCCCAGATAGCAATCAGCCCCAGCATTTT. This translates into CASSEYGPDSNQPQHF.

This clone showed up just once. The chain is built from TRBV2 and TRBJ2-7; D unclear. The germline V and J ends were trimmed by 4 bases and 3 bases, with 7 bases remaining between them. CDR3 length: 12 amino acids. Looked up from germline, CDR1 is SNHLY and CDR2 is FYNNEI. The CDR3 spells CASSVSLYEQYF. The CDR3 nucleotides are TGTGCCAGCAGTGTCAGTCTCTACGAGCAGTACTTC. Supplemented by reference TRBV2 and TRBJ2-7, the full variable domain reads EPEVTQTPSHQVTQMGQEVILRCVPISNHLYFYWYRQILGQKVEFLVSFYNNEISEKSEIFDDQFSVERPDGSNFTLKIRSTKLEDSAMYFCASSVSLYEQYFGPGTRLTVT.

This rearrangement joins TRBV19 to TRBJ2-7, with D possibly being TRBD2 (6 bases). CDR1 and CDR2 (germline): LNHDA, SQIVND (reference sequence). This CDR3 has 16 residues. V was clipped by 4 bases and J by 5 bases, with 21 bases between them. In DNA form, the CDR3 reads TGTGCCAGTAGTAAATCCTTGACGGGGGACGTCCACGAGCAGTACTTC. It encodes CASSKSLTGDVHEQYF.

The V and J genes are TRBV28 and TRBJ1-3; 8 positions agree with TRBD1. The CDR3 totals 15 residues. The germline CDR1 and CDR2 sequences are MDHEN and SYDVKM. J gave up 4 bases and V 5 bases, and 7 bases lay outside the gene matches. Here the CDR3 reads CASSKQGVQGNTIYF. The CDR3 region has the DNA TGTGCCAGCAGTAAACAGGGGGTTCAGGGAAACACCATATATTTT.

This chain connects TRBV30 to TRBJ2-3; 13 bases are a match to TRBD2. The CDR3 is made up of 16 amino acids. Germline V CDR1 and CDR2: GTSNPN, SVGIG (reference sequence). Losses at the gene ends were 4 bases for V and 6 bases for J; bases not matched to a gene: 10. The DNA of the CDR3 is TGTGCCTGGACGGCCGGGACTAGCGGGACCGGGGATACGCAGTATTTT. Translating gives CAWTAGTSGTGDTQYF.

The chain carries TRBV4-2 and TRBJ2-5; maybe TRBD1 (6 bases). CDR3 length equals 15 residues. Germline lookup yields CDR1 LGHNA and CDR2 YNFKEQ. V gave up 0 bases and J gave up 4 bases, with 12 bases separating them. The CDR3 protein is CASSQEGRGGETQYF. The CDR3 region has the DNA TGTGCCAGCAGCCAAGAGGGTCGAGGGGGAGAGACCCAGTACTTC.

V usage is TRBV10-3 and J usage is TRBJ2-5, with D possibly TRBD2 on 7 matching bases. V lost 10 bases and J lost 5, with 20 bases in between. The CDR3 covers 14 residues. CDR1 and CDR2 (germline): ENHRY, SYGVKD. The DNA of the CDR3 is TGTGCCACCAGGCCAGTAGAGGGGGGGGAGACCCAGTACTTC. Translation: CATRPVEGGETQYF.

The chain has TRBV6-6 and TRBJ1-5; 10 nucleotides match TRBD1. V shed 8 bases and J 2 bases; nucleotides not matched to a gene: 3. The CDR3 extends over 14 amino acids. Germline V gene data show CDR1 as MNHNY and CDR2 as SVGAGI (reference sequence). CDR3 DNA: TGTGCCAGCCGAGGGACAGGGGGCAATCAGCCCCAGCATTTT. Its translation: CASRGTGGNQPQHF.